What follows are 14 T cell receptor beta chains derived from one specimen sequenced in a study of radiotherapy plus CTLA-4 blockade in lung cancer. The repertoire was sequenced with immunoSEQ multiplex PCR; TCRdb's copy has only in-frame clones and lacks some. The profile covers approximately 52,000 clones, with approximately 80% appearing a single time and 2% to 2.5% taken by the ten largest. Sequenced here: peripheral blood, sampled from a patient treated with radiotherapy plus ipilimumab. Receptors originate from a human donor with non-small cell lung cancer whose response to radiotherapy plus ipilimumab could not be evaluated.

This clone showed up just once. J is TRBJ2-2 and V is TRBV9, with a tentative D call TRBD1 (6 bases). Germline CDR1 reads SGDLS; CDR2 reads YYNGEE. CDR3 length: 17 amino acids. The V gene lost 4 bases and the J gene lost 3 bases, with 19 bases spanning the gap. The CDR3: CASSPQLRQVDTGELFF. The DNA of the CDR3 is TGTGCCAGCAGCCCCCAATTAAGACAGGTTGACACCGGGGAGCTGTTTTTT.

The chain recombines TRBV13 with TRBJ1-2, with D perhaps matching TRBD1 (6 bases). The CDR3 is 14 residues long. The V and J ends lost 6 bases and 2 bases respectively, with 13 bases between them. Germline loops: CDR1 PRHDT, CDR2 FYEKMQ (reference sequence). CDR3 sequence reads: CASRRTRGNYGYTF. Here the CDR3 DNA reads TGTGCCAGCAGACGAACAAGGGGGAACTATGGCTACACCTTC.

The chain carries TRBV15 and TRBJ1-3; D may be TRBD1 (5 bases). Trimming stripped 5 bases from V and 1 base from J, with 6 bases between. The CDR3 sequence is 13 residues long. Germline CDR1 reads LNHNV; CDR2 reads YYDKDF (reference sequence). Here the CDR3 DNA reads TGTGCCACCAGCCAGGGATCTGGAAACACCATATATTTT. Residues: CATSQGSGNTIYF.

This clone was recorded once. This chain joins TRBV6-5 and TRBJ2-1; 13 bases fit TRBD2. The CDR3 contains 15 residues. Germline V lookup: CDR1 MNHEY, CDR2 SVGAGI. V dropped 5 bases and J dropped 8; count of bases not matched to a gene: 6. The CDR3, as DNA: TGTGCCAGCAGTAAACTACTAGCGGGGGGGTATGAGCAGTTCTTC. Translated, it gives CASSKLLAGGYEQFF.

This clone was counted once. The chain couples TRBV28 to TRBJ2-3, with D maybe TRBD1 (5 bases). V lost 8 bases and J lost 6, with 9 bases in between. The CDR3 extends over 11 amino acids. Germline assignment: CDR1 MDHEN and CDR2 SYDVKM. The CDR3 loop is CASGAKDTQYF. The DNA of the CDR3 is TGTGCCAGCGGGGCTAAGGATACGCAGTATTTT.

J is TRBJ1-6 and V is TRBV21-1; the table's D gene call, TRBD1, was not cross checked with the DNA. TRBV21-1 is marked as a pseudogene. CDR3 length: 17 residues. CDR3: CASRNTYSGTGNSPLHF. CDR3 sequence (DNA): TGTGCCAGCAGGAACACATACTCCGGGACAGGTAATTCACCCCTCCACTTT.

The CDR3 bases are TGTGCCAGCAGTTTATTACAGGGGCTCCCGAGCGGGGCCAACGTCCTGACTTTC. Protein sequence: CASSLLQGLPSGANVLTF. This chain connects TRBV28 to TRBJ2-6; TRBD1 matches 7 bases. The CDR3 length is 18 residues. Trimming removed 1 base from V and 4 bases from J; junction bases left unmatched: 10. The germline gives CDR1 MDHEN, CDR2 SYDVKM.

The chain recombines TRBV9 with TRBJ2-1; possible D gene TRBD2, 6 bases. CDR1 is SGDLS, CDR2 YYNGEE, per germline. V gave up 0 bases and J gave up 7 bases, with 17 bases separating them. This CDR3 region has 16 residues. DNA for the CDR3: TGTGCCAGCAGCGTAGACCCCCGGGGGTTCAAAAATGAGCAGTTCTTC. Translation gives CASSVDPRGFKNEQFF.

The gene calls are TRBV7-6 and TRBJ1-6, with D unresolved. Germline values: CDR1 SGHVS, CDR2 FNYEAQ. The V and J ends lost 6 bases and 8 bases respectively, with 5 bases between them. The CDR3 is made up of 11 amino acids. CDR3 in amino acids: CASSLHSPLHF. The CDR3 DNA reads as TGTGCCAGCAGTCTTCATTCACCCCTCCACTTT.

The chain joins TRBV5-1 to TRBJ1-5; TRBD1 is a possible D gene (5 bases). V was shortened by 1 base and J by 4 bases, with 9 bases between the two germline ends. The V gene's germline CDR1 is SGHRS and CDR2 YFSETQ. The CDR3 totals 14 residues. Here the CDR3 reads CASSLSGGNQPQHF. The CDR3 coding sequence is TGCGCCAGCAGCTTGAGCGGGGGAAATCAGCCCCAGCATTTT.

The gene calls are TRBV7-2 and TRBJ1-5, with TRBD1 matching over 11 bases. The CDR3 is made up of 16 amino acids. CDR1 is SGHTA, CDR2 FQGNSA, per germline. V lost 6 bases, J lost 3 bases, and 7 bases stayed unmatched. CDR3 protein: CASREGQGAANQPQHF. The CDR3 region has the DNA TGTGCCAGCAGAGAAGGACAGGGGGCTGCCAATCAGCCCCAGCATTTT.

The chain links TRBV7-4 to TRBJ1-3; TRBD1 aligns across 10 bases. This CDR3 comprises 15 residues. Germline V CDR1 and CDR2: SGHVT, SQSDAQ. V lost 5 bases and J lost 7; bases outside the gene matches: 8. The CDR3 region is CASSPRQGARNTIYF. The CDR3 DNA reads as TGTGCCAGCAGCCCCCGACAGGGGGCGAGGAACACCATATATTTT.

The chain couples TRBV19 to TRBJ2-6, with D maybe TRBD1 (5 bases). Trimming pared 2 bases from V and 2 bases from J, leaving 7 bases between. This CDR3 has 15 residues. The germline V gene has CDR1 LNHDA and CDR2 SQIVND (reference sequence). The CDR3 loop reads CASSITTAGANVLTF. CDR3 nucleotides: TGTGCCAGTAGTATAACGACAGCTGGGGCCAACGTCCTGACTTTC.

The gene calls are TRBV15 and TRBJ2-1; TRBD1 might be the D (5 bases). Germline-derived CDR1 and CDR2 are LNHNV and YYDKDF (reference sequence). V was cut by 1 base and J by 7 bases, with 5 bases left in between. The CDR3 sequence is 12 residues long. CDR3 DNA sequence: TGTGCCACCAGCAGAGGACAGAATGAGCAGTTCTTC. This sequence encodes CATSRGQNEQFF.